One sample yielded the 14 T cell receptor beta chains listed below, sequenced in a study of control samples from healthy donors and cancer patients. Some clones are missing from TCRdb's copy, which holds only in-frame ones; the method was immunoSEQ multiplex PCR. The sample shows approximately 150,000 clones, 85% to 95% of them seen only once. Sequencing was carried out using blood. The receptors stem from a woman aged 18 to 35 in good health.

V and J are TRBV4-3 and TRBJ1-2; 7 positions match TRBD1. CDR1 and CDR2 from the germline V gene are LGHNA and YSLEER. This CDR3 is built from 18 residues. V lost 1 base to trimming and J lost 3 bases; unmatched junction nucleotides: 14. The CDR3 spells CASSQVLGDREQDYGYTF. CDR3 in DNA: TGCGCCAGCAGCCAAGTCTTGGGAGACAGGGAACAAGACTATGGCTACACCTTC.

The chain joins TRBV7-2 to TRBJ1-3; a possible D gene is TRBD1 (6 bases). With 2 bases removed from V and 2 bases from J, the gap between germline ends came to 7 bases. Per the germline V gene, CDR1 is SGHTA and CDR2 is FQGNSA. This CDR3 comprises 14 residues. This chain's CDR3 is CASSLNRAGNTIYF. CDR3 DNA sequence: TGTGCCAGCAGCTTAAACAGGGCTGGAAACACCATATATTTT.

The CDR3 spells CASSPGTGNQPQHF. CDR3 sequence (DNA): TGTGCCAGCAGTCCCGGGACGGGAAATCAGCCCCAGCATTTT. The rearrangement links TRBV11-2 to TRBJ1-5; D may be TRBD1 (5 bases). In germline, CDR1 is SGHAT, CDR2 FQNNGV. V was pared by 6 bases and J by 4 bases, with 13 bases between. The CDR3 is made up of 14 amino acids.

The chain combines TRBV10-1 with TRBJ2-3; the D is unclear. The CDR3 has 13 amino acids. Trimming pared 2 bases from V and 9 bases from J, leaving 12 bases between. Germline lookup yields CDR1 WNHNN and CDR2 SYGVQD (reference sequence). The CDR3 loop is CASSEGSLETQYF. The CDR3 DNA is TGCGCCAGCAGTGAGGGTTCTCTGGAGACGCAGTATTTT.

This chain connects TRBV28 to TRBJ1-1; D remains ambiguous. The CDR3 consists of 15 residues. Germline assignment: CDR1 MDHEN and CDR2 SYDVKM. Trimming took off 7 bases at V and 2 bases at J, with 17 bases between the two ends. CDR3 region: CASIPPAGSNTEAFF. As DNA, the CDR3 is TGTGCCAGCATTCCCCCGGCGGGCTCAAACACTGAAGCTTTCTTT.

The CDR3 sequence: CASSESSGRTYGYTF. The CDR3 DNA follows: TGTGCCAGCAGTGAATCCTCGGGACGGACTTATGGCTACACCTTC. V and J are TRBV2 and TRBJ1-2; possibly TRBD1 for D (5 bases). CDR3 length: 15 residues. With 2 bases removed from V and 5 bases from J, the gap between germline ends came to 15 bases. Germline assignment: CDR1 SNHLY and CDR2 FYNNEI. The full variable domain, its missing parts supplied by reference TRBV2 and TRBJ1-2, is EPEVTQTPSHQVTQMGQEVILRCVPISNHLYFYWYRQILGQKVEFLVSFYNNEISEKSEIFDDQFSVERPDGSNFTLKIRSTKLEDSAMYFCASSESSGRTYGYTFGSGTRLTVV.

The CDR3 sequence is CASSAPQGGWETQYF. The CDR3 DNA sequence: TGTGCCAGCAGTGCCCCGCAGGGCGGATGGGAGACCCAGTACTTC. V is TRBV6-2 or TRBV6-3 and J is TRBJ2-5; tentative D call: TRBD1 (5 bases). The CDR3 extends over 15 amino acids. Trimming removed 5 bases from V and 5 bases from J, with 18 bases in between. Germline values: CDR1 MNHEY, CDR2 SVGEGT.

This clone was recorded only once. The V and J genes are TRBV3-1 (or the pseudogene TRBV3-2) and TRBJ2-6, with D tentatively TRBD1 or TRBD2 (5 bases each). The germline CDR1 and CDR2 sequences are LGHDT and YNNKEL (reference sequence). V shed 1 base and J shed 12 bases, with 13 bases lying between them. This CDR3 is 14 amino acids long. CDR3: CASSQGPTRGVLTF. In nucleotides, the CDR3 is TGTGCCAGCAGCCAAGGCCCAACTAGGGGCGTCCTGACTTTC.

This clone appeared once. The chain recombines TRBV7-2 with TRBJ2-7; 11 nucleotides agree with TRBD2. With V trimmed by 4 bases and J by 5 bases, 16 bases remained unmatched. This CDR3 spans 18 amino acids. Germline V gene lookup returns CDR1 SGHTA and CDR2 FQGNSA. CDR3 nucleotide sequence: TGTGCCAGCAGCTCCCGATTAAAAAAGACTAGCGGGATCCACGAGCAGTACTTC. Translation gives CASSSRLKKTSGIHEQYF.

This CDR3 is CASSFEVGEQYF. DNA of the CDR3: TGTGCCAGCAGCTTCGAGGTCGGCGAGCAGTACTTC. V is TRBV7-8 and J is TRBJ2-7, with D uncertain. Per germline, CDR1 SGHVS and CDR2 FQNEAQ. The CDR3 is 12 residues long. Trimming took 3 bases from V and 6 from J, leaving 9 bases between them.

V gene TRBV3-1 (or the pseudogene TRBV3-2) combines with J gene TRBJ2-2, with D perhaps TRBD2 (5 bases). CDR1 and CDR2 (germline): LGHDT, YNNKEL (reference sequence). V was shortened by 1 base and J by 5 bases, with 11 bases between the two germline ends. The CDR3 contains 15 residues. The CDR3 here is CASSQGRGKTGELFF. The CDR3 DNA is TGTGCCAGCAGCCAAGGAAGAGGGAAAACCGGGGAGCTGTTTTTT.

This rearrangement joins TRBV3-1 (or the pseudogene TRBV3-2) to TRBJ2-7; weak D call: TRBD2 (5 bases). The V end was cut by 1 base, the J end by 7 bases, with 23 bases between. The germline V gene has CDR1 LGHDT and CDR2 YNNKEL (reference sequence). The CDR3 totals 17 residues. The CDR3 region is CASSQVGILGSSGEQYF. CDR3 DNA: TGTGCCAGCAGCCAAGTTGGGATCTTGGGCTCATCGGGGGAGCAGTACTTC.

This sequence joins TRBV3-1 (or the pseudogene TRBV3-2) and TRBJ2-5; 9 nucleotides align to TRBD2. Per germline, CDR1 LGHDT and CDR2 YNNKEL (reference sequence). This CDR3 has 17 amino acids. The V segment lost 4 bases and the J segment 5 bases; nucleotides outside the gene matches: 14. The CDR3 coding sequence is TGTGCCAGCAGCCGCTGTTACCTAGCGGGATTGGGGGAGACCCAGTACTTC. Amino acid sequence: CASSRCYLAGLGETQYF.

This chain connects TRBV3-1 (or the pseudogene TRBV3-2) to TRBJ1-4; 7 bases map to TRBD1. CDR3 size: 15 residues. Germline loops: CDR1 LGHDT, CDR2 YNNKEL (reference sequence). The trim removed 4 bases at V and 6 bases at J, leaving 8 bases unmatched. The CDR3 spells CASSPRRGLDEKLFF. Written as DNA, the CDR3 is TGTGCCAGCAGCCCGAGGAGGGGGCTCGATGAAAAACTGTTTTTT.